This is a list of T cell receptor beta chains from one sample in a study of blood T cell repertoires in COVID-19. The data were produced by immunoSEQ multiplex PCR, yet TCRdb's version contains in-frame clones alone and is incomplete. The data show tens of thousands of clones, 79% seen once. The sample was peripheral blood. These receptors were obtained from an elderly woman with active or convalescent COVID-19. Both conserved end residues are part of each CDR3. A D gene is named only where the DNA matches it firmly. Size tells how often a clone was seen (once, few, many) or the class of an expanded clone, and some rows leave it out.

CASSPKQGVGGQGISQPQHF	TGTGCCAGTAGCCCAAAACAGGGGGTCGGGGGACAGGGAATCTCTCAGCCCCAGCATTTT	NA	TRBV19	TRBJ1-5	TRBD1
CASSLGTGTGELFF	TGTGCCAGCAGCTTAGGGACAGGGACCGGGGAGCTGTTTTTT	NA	TRBV11-2	TRBJ2-2	TRBD1
CASSLSDSYFEQFF	TGTGCCAGCAGCCTATCGGACAGTTATTTTGAGCAGTTCTTC	NA	TRBV3-1/TRBV3-2	TRBJ2-1	NA
CASSPPAQPQETQYF	TGTGCCAGCTCACCACCGGCACAGCCACAAGAGACCCAGTACTTC	NA	TRBV18	TRBJ2-5	NA
CASSLETGTYEQYF	TGTGCCAGCAGCTTAGAGACAGGGACCTACGAGCAGTACTTC	few	TRBV11-2	TRBJ2-7	TRBD1
CASSFHTRALNTEAFF	TGTGCCAGCAGTTTCCACACCAGGGCGCTAAACACTGAAGCTTTCTTT	NA	TRBV27	TRBJ1-1	NA
CASSVLGDSNQPQHF	TGTGCCAGCAGCGTACTAGGGGATAGCAATCAGCCCCAGCATTTT	NA	TRBV9	TRBJ1-5	NA
CASSLPWGHSGANVLTF	TGTGCCAGCAGCTTACCGTGGGGGCACTCTGGGGCCAACGTCCTGACTTTC	NA	TRBV7-9	TRBJ2-6	NA
CASSMGRGPNYEQYF	TGTGCCAGCAGCATGGGGCGGGGGCCTAACTACGAGCAGTACTTC	NA	TRBV13	TRBJ2-7	NA
CSFLGGQGINTEAFF	TGCAGCTTCTTAGGGGGACAGGGGATCAACACTGAAGCTTTCTTT	NA	TRBV29-1	TRBJ1-1	TRBD1
CASSNTLSSGSPFSYEQYF	TGTGCCAGCAGCAACACCCTATCTAGCGGGAGTCCCTTTAGCTACGAGCAGTACTTC	NA	TRBV3-1/TRBV3-2	TRBJ2-7	TRBD2
CAIRETGIGQPQHF	TGTGCCATCAGGGAGACAGGGATCGGTCAGCCCCAGCATTTT	NA	TRBV10-3	TRBJ1-5	TRBD1
CASSPGLAGSAYEQYF	TGTGCCAGCAGCCCGGGACTAGCGGGGTCGGCCTACGAGCAGTACTTC	few	TRBV7-2	TRBJ2-7	TRBD2
CASSQDRIRTSGRDSSYEQYF	TGTGCCAGCAGCCAAGACCGTATTAGGACTAGCGGGAGGGATAGCTCCTACGAGCAGTACTTC	NA	TRBV3-1/TRBV3-2	TRBJ2-7	TRBD2
CAWRAGSSYNEQFF	TGTGCCTGGAGAGCGGGAAGCTCCTACAATGAGCAGTTCTTC	few	TRBV30	TRBJ2-1	TRBD2
CASSFMVRRNNEQFF	TGTGCCAGCAGTTTTATGGTCCGCAGAAACAATGAGCAGTTCTTC	NA	TRBV28	TRBJ2-1	NA